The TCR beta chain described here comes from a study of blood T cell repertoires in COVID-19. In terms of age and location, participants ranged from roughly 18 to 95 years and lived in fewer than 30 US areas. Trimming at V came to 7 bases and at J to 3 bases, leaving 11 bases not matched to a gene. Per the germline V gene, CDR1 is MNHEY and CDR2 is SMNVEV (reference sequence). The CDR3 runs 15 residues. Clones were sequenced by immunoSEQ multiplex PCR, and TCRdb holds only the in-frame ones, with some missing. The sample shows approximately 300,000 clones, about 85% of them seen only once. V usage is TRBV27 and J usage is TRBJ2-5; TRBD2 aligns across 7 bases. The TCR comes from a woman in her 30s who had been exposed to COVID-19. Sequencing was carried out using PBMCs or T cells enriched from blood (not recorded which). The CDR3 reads CASNHGGGQEETQYF. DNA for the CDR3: TGTGCCAGCAACCATGGGGGGGGTCAAGAAGAGACCCAGTACTTC.